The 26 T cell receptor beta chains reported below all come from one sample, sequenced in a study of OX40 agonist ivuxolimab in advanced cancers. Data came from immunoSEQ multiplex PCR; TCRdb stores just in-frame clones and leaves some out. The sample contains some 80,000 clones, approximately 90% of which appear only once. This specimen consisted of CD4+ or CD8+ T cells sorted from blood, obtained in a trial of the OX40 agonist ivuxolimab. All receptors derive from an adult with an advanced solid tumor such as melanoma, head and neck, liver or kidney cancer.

This chain's CDR3 is CASSEVPGVGDEQFF. The CDR3 DNA is TGTGCCAGCAGTGAAGTCCCGGGAGTAGGGGATGAGCAGTTCTTC. V gene TRBV6-1 combines with J gene TRBJ2-1, with D possibly being TRBD2 (6 bases). CDR1 is MNHNS, CDR2 SASEGT, per germline. This CDR3 spans 15 amino acids. V was pared by 1 base and J by 8 bases, with 15 bases between.

CDR3 sequence (DNA): TGTGCCACCAGCAGAGTCCTACAGGGGGAGGGTGAAAAACTGTTTTTT. It is translated as CATSRVLQGEGEKLFF. This chain connects TRBV15 to TRBJ1-4, with 8 bases aligning to TRBD1. The J segment lost 7 bases and the V segment lost 1 base, leaving 8 bases of the junction unmatched. CDR1 is LNHNV and CDR2 is YYDKDF in the germline V gene (reference sequence). The CDR3 has 16 residues. Complete variable domain (other parts from reference TRBV15 and TRBJ1-4): DAMVIQNPRYQVTQFGKPVTLSCSQTLNHNVMYWYQQKSSQAPKLLFHYYDKDFNNEADTPDNFQSRRPNTSFCFLDIRSPGLGDTAMYLCATSRVLQGEGEKLFFGSGTQLSVL.

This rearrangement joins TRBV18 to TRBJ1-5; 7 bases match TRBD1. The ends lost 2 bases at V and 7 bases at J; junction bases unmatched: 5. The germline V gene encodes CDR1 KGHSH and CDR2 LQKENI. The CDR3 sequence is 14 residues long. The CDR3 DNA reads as TGTGCCAGCTCACCAACCACAGGGGAGCAGCCCCAGCATTTT. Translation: CASSPTTGEQPQHF.

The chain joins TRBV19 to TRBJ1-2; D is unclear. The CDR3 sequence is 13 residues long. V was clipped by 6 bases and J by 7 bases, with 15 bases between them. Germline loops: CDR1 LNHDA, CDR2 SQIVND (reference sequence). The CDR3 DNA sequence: TGTGCCAGTAGCTTCCGGGAGGTCTCTGGCTACACCTTC. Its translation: CASSFREVSGYTF.

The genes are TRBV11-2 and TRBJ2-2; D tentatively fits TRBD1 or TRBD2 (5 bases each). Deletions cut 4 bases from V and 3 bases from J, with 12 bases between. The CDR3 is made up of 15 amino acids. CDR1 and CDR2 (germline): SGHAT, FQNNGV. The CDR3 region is CASSSAGTYTGELFF. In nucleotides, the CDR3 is TGTGCCAGCAGCTCCGCCGGGACCTACACCGGGGAGCTGTTTTTT.

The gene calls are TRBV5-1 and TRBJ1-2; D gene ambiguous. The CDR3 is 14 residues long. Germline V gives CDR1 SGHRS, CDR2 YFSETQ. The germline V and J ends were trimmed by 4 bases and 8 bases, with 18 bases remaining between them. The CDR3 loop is CASSPAQAYEGYTF. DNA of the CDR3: TGCGCCAGCAGCCCGGCCCAGGCCTATGAGGGCTACACCTTC. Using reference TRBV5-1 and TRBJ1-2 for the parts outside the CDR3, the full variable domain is KAGVTQTPRYLIKTRGQQVTLSCSPISGHRSVSWYQQTPGQGLQFLFEYFSETQRNKGNFPGRFSGRQFSNSRSEMNVSTLELGDSALYLCASSPAQAYEGYTFGSGTRLTVV.

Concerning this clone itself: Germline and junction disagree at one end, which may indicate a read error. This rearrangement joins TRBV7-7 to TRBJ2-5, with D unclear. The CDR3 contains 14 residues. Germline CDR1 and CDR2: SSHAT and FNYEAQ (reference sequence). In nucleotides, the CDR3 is TGTGCTAGCAGCTTACTTGGGAAACAAGAGACCCAGTACTTC. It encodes CASSLLGKQETQYF.

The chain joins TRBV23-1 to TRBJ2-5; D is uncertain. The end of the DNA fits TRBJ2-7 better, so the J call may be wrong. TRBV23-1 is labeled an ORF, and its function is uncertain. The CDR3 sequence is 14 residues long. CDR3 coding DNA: TGCGCCAGCAGTCACCGGAACCCTGCCTACGAGCAGTACTTC. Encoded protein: CASSHRNPAYEQYF.

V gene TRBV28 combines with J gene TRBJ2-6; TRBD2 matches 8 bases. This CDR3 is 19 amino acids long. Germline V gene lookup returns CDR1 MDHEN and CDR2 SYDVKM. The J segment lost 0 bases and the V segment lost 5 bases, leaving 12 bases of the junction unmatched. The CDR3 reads CASSPTGLAGRSGANVLTF. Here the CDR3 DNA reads TGTGCCAGCAGTCCCACGGGGTTAGCGGGACGCTCTGGGGCCAACGTCCTGACTTTC.

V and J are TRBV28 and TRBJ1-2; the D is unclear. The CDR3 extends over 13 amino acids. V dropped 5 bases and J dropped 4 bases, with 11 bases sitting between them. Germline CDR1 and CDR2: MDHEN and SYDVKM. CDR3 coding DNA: TGTGCCAGCAGTACGGGCCGAATCTATGGCTACACCTTC. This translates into CASSTGRIYGYTF.

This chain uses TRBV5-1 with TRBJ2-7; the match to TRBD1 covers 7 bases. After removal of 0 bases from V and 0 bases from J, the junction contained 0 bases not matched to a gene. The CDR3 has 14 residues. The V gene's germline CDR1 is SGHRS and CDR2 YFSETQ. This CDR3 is CASSLGDSSYEQYF. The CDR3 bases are TGCGCCAGCAGCTTGGGGGACAGCTCCTACGAGCAGTACTTC.

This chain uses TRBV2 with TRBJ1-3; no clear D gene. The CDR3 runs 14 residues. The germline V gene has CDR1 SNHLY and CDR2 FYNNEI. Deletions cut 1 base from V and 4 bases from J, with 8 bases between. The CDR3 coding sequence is TGTGCCAGCAGTGAAGGGTTCCCCGGAAACACCATATATTTT. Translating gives CASSEGFPGNTIYF.

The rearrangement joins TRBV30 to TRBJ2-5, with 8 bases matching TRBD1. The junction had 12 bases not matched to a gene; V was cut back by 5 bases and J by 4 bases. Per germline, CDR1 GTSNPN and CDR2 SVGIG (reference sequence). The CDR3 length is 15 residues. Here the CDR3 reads CAWDRATGGVETQYF. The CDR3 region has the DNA TGTGCCTGGGACAGGGCAACAGGGGGAGTAGAGACCCAGTACTTC.

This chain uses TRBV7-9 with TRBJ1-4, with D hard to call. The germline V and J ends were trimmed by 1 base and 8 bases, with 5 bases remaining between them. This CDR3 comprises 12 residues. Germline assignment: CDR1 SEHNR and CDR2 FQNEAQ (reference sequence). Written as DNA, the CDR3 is TGTGCCAGCAGCTTAGGTTACGAAAAACTGTTTTTT. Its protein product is CASSLGYEKLFF.

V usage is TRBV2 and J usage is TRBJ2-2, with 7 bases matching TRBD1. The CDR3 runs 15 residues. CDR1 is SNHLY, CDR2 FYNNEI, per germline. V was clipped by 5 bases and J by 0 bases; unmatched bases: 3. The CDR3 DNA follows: TGTGCCAGCAGTCTGACAGGGACGAACACCGGGGAGCTGTTTTTT. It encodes CASSLTGTNTGELFF.

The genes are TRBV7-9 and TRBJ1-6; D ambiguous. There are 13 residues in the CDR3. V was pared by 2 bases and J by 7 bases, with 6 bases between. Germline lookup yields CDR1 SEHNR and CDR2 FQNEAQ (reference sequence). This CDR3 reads CASSLRRNSPLHF. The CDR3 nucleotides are TGTGCCAGCAGCTTAAGGAGAAATTCACCCCTCCACTTT.

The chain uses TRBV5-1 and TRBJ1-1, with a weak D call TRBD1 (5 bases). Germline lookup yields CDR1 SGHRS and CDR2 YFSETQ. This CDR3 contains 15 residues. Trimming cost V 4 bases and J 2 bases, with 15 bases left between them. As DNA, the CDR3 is TGCGCCAGCAGCCCGCAGGGACCGGGAAACACTGAAGCTTTCTTT. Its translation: CASSPQGPGNTEAFF.

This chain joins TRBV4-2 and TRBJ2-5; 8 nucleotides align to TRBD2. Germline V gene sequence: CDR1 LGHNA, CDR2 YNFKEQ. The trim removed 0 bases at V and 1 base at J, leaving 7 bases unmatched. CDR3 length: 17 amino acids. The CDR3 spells CASSQDGAGGLQETQYF. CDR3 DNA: TGTGCCAGCAGCCAAGATGGGGCGGGAGGCCTCCAAGAGACCCAGTACTTC.

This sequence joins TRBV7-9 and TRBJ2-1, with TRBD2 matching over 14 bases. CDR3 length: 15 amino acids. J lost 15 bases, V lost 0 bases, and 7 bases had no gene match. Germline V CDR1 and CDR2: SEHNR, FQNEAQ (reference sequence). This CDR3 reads CASSLAGLAGARVFF. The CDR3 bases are TGTGCCAGCAGCTTAGCGGGACTAGCGGGGGCCAGGGTGTTCTTC.

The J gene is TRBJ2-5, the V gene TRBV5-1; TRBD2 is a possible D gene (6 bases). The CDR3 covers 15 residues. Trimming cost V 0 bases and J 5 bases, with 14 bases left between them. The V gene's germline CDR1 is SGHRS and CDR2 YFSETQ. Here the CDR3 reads CASSLVGTEGETQYF. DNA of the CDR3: TGCGCCAGCAGCTTGGTAGGGACGGAGGGGGAGACCCAGTACTTC.

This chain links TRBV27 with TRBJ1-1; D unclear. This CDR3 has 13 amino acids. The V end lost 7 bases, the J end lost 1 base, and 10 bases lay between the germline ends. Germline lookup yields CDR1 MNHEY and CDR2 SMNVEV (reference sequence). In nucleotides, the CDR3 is TGTGCCAGCACCTCGTGGGGGAACACTGAAGCTTTCTTT. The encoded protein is CASTSWGNTEAFF.

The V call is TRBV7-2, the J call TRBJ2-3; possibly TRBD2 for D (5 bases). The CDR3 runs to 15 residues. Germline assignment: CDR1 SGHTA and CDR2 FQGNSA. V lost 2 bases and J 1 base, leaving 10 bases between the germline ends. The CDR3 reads CASSLWTSGTDTQYF. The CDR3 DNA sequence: TGTGCCAGCAGCTTATGGACTTCAGGCACAGATACGCAGTATTTT. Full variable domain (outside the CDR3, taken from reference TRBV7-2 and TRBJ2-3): GAGVSQSPSNKVTEKGKDVELRCDPISGHTALYWYRQSLGQGLEFLIYFQGNSAPDKSGLPSDRFSAERTGGSVSTLTIQRTQQEDSAVYLCASSLWTSGTDTQYFGPGTRLTVL.

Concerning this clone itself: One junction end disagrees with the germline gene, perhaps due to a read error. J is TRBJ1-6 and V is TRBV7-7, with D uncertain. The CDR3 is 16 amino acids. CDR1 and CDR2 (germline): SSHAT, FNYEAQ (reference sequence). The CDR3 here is CASSLGRPSYNSPLHF. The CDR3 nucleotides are TGTGCTAGCAGCTTAGGACGGCCGAGCTATAATTCACCCCTCCACTTT.

The CDR3: CASSPRAGVNYGYTF. Here the CDR3 DNA reads TGTGCCAGCAGCCCCCGGGCAGGGGTGAACTATGGCTACACCTTC. This sequence joins TRBV5-4 and TRBJ1-2; D possibly corresponds to TRBD1 (6 bases). V lost 4 bases to trimming and J lost 2 bases, with 15 bases between them. CDR3 size: 15 residues. Germline V lookup: CDR1 SGHNT, CDR2 YYREEE (reference sequence). The full variable domain, with the rest looked up from reference TRBV5-4 and TRBJ1-2, is ETGVTQSPTHLIKTRGQQVTLRCSSQSGHNTVSWYQQALGQGPQFIFQYYREEENGRGNFPPRFSGLQFPNYSSELNVNALELDDSALYLCASSPRAGVNYGYTFGSGTRLTVV.

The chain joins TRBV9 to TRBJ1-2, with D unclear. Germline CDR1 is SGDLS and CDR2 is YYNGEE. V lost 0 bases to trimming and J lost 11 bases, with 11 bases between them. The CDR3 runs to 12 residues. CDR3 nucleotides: TGTGCCAGCAGCGTAGGTCGCTCTGAGTACACCTTC. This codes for CASSVGRSEYTF. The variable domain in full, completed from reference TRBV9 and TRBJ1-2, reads DSGVTQTPKHLITATGQRVTLRCSPRSGDLSVYWYQQSLDQGLQFLIQYYNGEERAKGNILERFSAQQFPDLHSELNLSSLELGDSALYFCASSVGRSEYTFGSGTRLTVV.

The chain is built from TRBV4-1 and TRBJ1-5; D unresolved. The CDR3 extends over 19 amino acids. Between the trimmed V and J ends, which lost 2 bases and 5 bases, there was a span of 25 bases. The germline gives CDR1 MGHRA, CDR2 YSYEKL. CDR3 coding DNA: TGCGCCAGCAGCCAAAAGCCCGCAACCCCCGGGTTATTAGATCAGCCCCAGCATTTT. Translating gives CASSQKPATPGLLDQPQHF.